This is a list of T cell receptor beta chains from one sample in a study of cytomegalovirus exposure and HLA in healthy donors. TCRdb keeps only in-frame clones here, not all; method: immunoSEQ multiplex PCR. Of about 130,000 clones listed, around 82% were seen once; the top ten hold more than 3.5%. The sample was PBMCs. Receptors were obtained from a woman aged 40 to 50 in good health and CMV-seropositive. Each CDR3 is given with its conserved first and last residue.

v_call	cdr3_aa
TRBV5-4	CASRTWTSADTQYF
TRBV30	CAWTSGRVETQYF
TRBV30	CAWSTGARARETQYF
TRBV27	CASSLAGGGYEQYF
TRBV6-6	CASSSTGGRETEAFF
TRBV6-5	CASSYGQGKAFF
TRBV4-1	CASSRVSSYEQYF
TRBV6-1	CASSEISGSRHEQYF
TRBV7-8	CASSLVPAGVNTGELFF
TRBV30	CAWSAATSGRVDTQYF
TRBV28	CASSPQTGNQPQHF
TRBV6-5	CASTNGQGLQPQHF
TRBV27	CASSLATPYEQYF
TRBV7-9	CASSPLPYEQYF
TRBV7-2	CASRFDPQDDYGYTF
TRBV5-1	CASSLSSGGNSERFF
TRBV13	CASSSEVDGYTF
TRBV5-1	CASSGGWREKTEAFF
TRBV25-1	CASSLQDSYGYTF
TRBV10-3	CAISGQAGEPWSGELFF
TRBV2	CASSVRTSGITGELFF
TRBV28	CASSSGTGVYGYTF
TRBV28	CASSSTSRERSEAFF
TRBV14	CASSQDRTGQYF
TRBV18	CASSPPSGSYGQYF
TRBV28	CASSFPGQGNTF
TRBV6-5	CASTSGGSPLHF
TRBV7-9	CASSLTGGGGYTF
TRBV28	CASSQTGVNTEAFF
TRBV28	CASSLLSPLGYTF
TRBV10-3	CAISEQGVNQPQHF
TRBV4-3	CASSQDFATHGYNEQFF
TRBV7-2	CASSLDIRGADTGELFF
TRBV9	CASSVGGGQNIQYF
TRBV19	CASRAYRGDTEAFF
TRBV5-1	CASSDNKRETQYF
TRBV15	CATSREGWMGGYTEAFF
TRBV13	CASSLAYIENYNEQFF
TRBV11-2	CASSLAGRHEQYF
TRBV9	CASSAYSGNTIYF
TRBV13	CASSSIAGGRYEQYF
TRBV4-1	CASSQDGLRGRGSPNQPQHF
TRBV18	CASSPTGETQYF
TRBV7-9	CASSKSPTGPTNEKLFF
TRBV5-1	CASSPWDRGTTQLSNTGELFF
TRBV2	CASSWGQGLQETQYF
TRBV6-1	CASSEPFQGGNEKLFF